Listed below are T cell receptor beta chains from one sample, sequenced in a study of blood T cell repertoires in COVID-19. Assay used: immunoSEQ multiplex PCR; TCRdb lists only in-frame clones, some missing. This sample has roughly 180,000 clones; approximately 90% occur once, and the top ten carry less than 3.5%. The sample taken for sequencing was peripheral blood. These receptor sequences come from a woman younger than 45 with active or convalescent COVID-19. Both conserved end residues are part of each CDR3. The D gene is left open where the match is weak. A row's size may be missing; if present it is once, few, many or a size class.

cdr3_aa | cdr3_nt | v_call | clone_size | d_call | j_call
CASSLTGLVDSPLHF | TGCGCCAGCAGCCTTACGGGACTCGTGGATTCACCCCTCCACTTT | TRBV5-1 | few | NA | TRBJ1-6
CASSVEGTSGGSNEQFF | TGTGCCAGCAGCGTAGAAGGGACTAGCGGGGGGAGCAATGAGCAGTTCTTC | TRBV9 | once | TRBD2 | TRBJ2-1
CASSRDRMGRSETQYF | TGTGCCAGCAGTCGGGACAGGATGGGCCGTAGCGAGACCCAGTACTTC | TRBV2 | NA | TRBD1 | TRBJ2-5
CAISDWLAGVYEQYF | TGTGCCATCAGTGACTGGCTAGCGGGAGTCTACGAGCAGTACTTC | TRBV10-3 | NA | TRBD2 | TRBJ2-7
CASSIVADYTDTQYF | TGTGCCAGCTCAATCGTGGCAGACTATACAGATACGCAGTATTTT | TRBV18 | NA | NA | TRBJ2-3
CASSLASEAIQYF | TGTGCCAGCAGCTTAGCTAGTGAAGCCATTCAGTACTTC | TRBV11-3 | NA | NA | TRBJ2-4
CASSSDNQPQHF | TGTGCCAGCAGCTCAGACAATCAGCCCCAGCATTTT | TRBV5-4 | few | NA | TRBJ1-5
CASRTRDRWNNEQFF | TGTGCCAGCAGGACCCGGGACAGGTGGAACAATGAGCAGTTCTTC | TRBV28 | NA | TRBD1 | TRBJ2-1
CASSARSYWTQGANTGELFF | TGTGCCAGCTCAGCTCGTTCTTACTGGACACAGGGGGCGAACACCGGGGAGCTGTTTTTT | TRBV18 | NA | TRBD1 | TRBJ2-2
CASSQDRLPTYNEQFF | TGTGCCAGCAGCCAAGATCGACTACCTACCTACAATGAGCAGTTCTTC | TRBV3-1/TRBV3-2 | NA | NA | TRBJ2-1
CASSQMTGSPLHF | TGTGCCAGCAGCCAAATGACAGGTTCACCCCTCCACTTT | TRBV14 | NA | NA | TRBJ1-6
CASSDQGGGYEQYF | TGTGCCAGCAGCGACCAGGGCGGGGGCTACGAGCAGTACTTC | TRBV2 | NA | TRBD2 | TRBJ2-7
CASSYRGSYNSPLHF | TGTGCCAGCAGTTATCGAGGGAGCTATAATTCACCCCTCCACTTT | TRBV28 | NA | NA | TRBJ1-6
CASSQRDRGVSGNTIYF | TGTGCCAGCAGTCAACGTGACAGGGGTGTCTCTGGAAACACCATATATTTT | TRBV6-6 | NA | TRBD1 | TRBJ1-3
CASSQPGLANTGELFF | TGTGCCAGCTCACAGCCGGGACTAGCGAACACCGGGGAGCTGTTTTTT | TRBV18 | NA | TRBD2 | TRBJ2-2
CASSPGERSPLHF | TGTGCCAGCAGCCCTGGGGAGCGCTCACCCCTCCACTTT | TRBV3-1/TRBV3-2 | NA | NA | TRBJ1-6
CASSLDRAKWETQYF | TGTGCCAGCAGTTTGGACAGGGCCAAGTGGGAGACCCAGTACTTC | TRBV2 | NA | TRBD1 | TRBJ2-5
CATSDLTSGTRGELFF | TGTGCCACCAGTGATTTGACTAGCGGAACCCGAGGAGAGCTGTTTTTT | TRBV24-1 | NA | TRBD2 | TRBJ2-2
CASSEVRLNSGNTIYF | TGTGCCAGCAGTGAAGTCCGGTTGAACTCTGGAAACACCATATATTTT | TRBV6-1 | NA | NA | TRBJ1-3
CASSLGQTNTEAFF | TGTGCCAGCAGCTTGGGACAGACAAACACTGAAGCTTTCTTT | TRBV5-6 | NA | NA | TRBJ1-1
CASSRSGSSYGYTF | TGTGCCAGCAGCCGATCCGGGAGCTCCTATGGCTACACCTTC | TRBV3-1/TRBV3-2 | NA | NA | TRBJ1-2
CASSRTGLRRDTIYF | TGTGCCAGTAGTAGGACAGGTCTTCGAAGAGACACCATATATTTT | TRBV19 | NA | TRBD1 | TRBJ1-3
CASSSNRGGNSPLHF | TGTGCCAGCAGCTCAAACAGGGGTGGGAATTCACCCCTCCACTTT | TRBV5-8 | NA | TRBD1 | TRBJ1-6
CSVPAGTSGDNEQFF | TGCAGCGTTCCAGCCGGGACTAGCGGAGACAATGAACAGTTCTTC | TRBV29-1 | once | TRBD2 | TRBJ2-1
CASSYSPSGLQETQYF | TGTGCCAGCAGTTACTCTCCTAGCGGGTTACAAGAGACCCAGTACTTC | TRBV6-5 | once | TRBD2 | TRBJ2-5
CASSLTSGRLNTQYF | TGTGCCAGCAGCTTAACTAGCGGGAGGCTAAATACGCAGTATTTT | TRBV7-2 | NA | TRBD2 | TRBJ2-3
CASSLLNEKLFF | TGTGCCAGCAGCTTACTGAATGAAAAACTGTTTTTT | TRBV5-6 | NA | NA | TRBJ1-4
CASFSRGDYGYTF | TGTGCCAGCTTCTCTCGGGGGGACTATGGCTACACCTTC | TRBV6-5 | NA | NA | TRBJ1-2
CASTQGAGNQPQHF | TGTGCCAGCACGCAGGGGGCAGGCAATCAGCCCCAGCATTTT | TRBV6-6 | NA | TRBD1 | TRBJ1-5
CASSSQGSGDDHNEQFF | TGTGCCAGCAGCTCCCAAGGTTCCGGGGATGACCACAATGAGCAGTTCTTC | TRBV7-9 | few | NA | TRBJ2-1
CASTPNRDIKETQYF | TGTGCCAGCACCCCGAACCGGGACATAAAGGAGACCCAGTACTTC | TRBV11-2 | once | NA | TRBJ2-5
CASSPQQGRVVGNTIYF | TGTGCCAGCAGCCCTCAACAGGGACGGGTGGTCGGAAACACCATATATTTT | TRBV4-2 | once | NA | TRBJ1-3
CASSSPGQGVPLHF | TGTGCCAGCAGCTCTCCGGGACAGGGCGTACCCCTCCACTTT | TRBV7-9 | NA | TRBD1 | TRBJ1-6
CASRNRGYYGYTF | TGTGCCAGCAGAAATAGGGGGTACTATGGCTACACCTTC | TRBV27 | NA | NA | TRBJ1-2
CASSKPGGPLDEQFF | TGTGCCAGCAGTAAGCCAGGGGGCCCTTTGGATGAGCAGTTCTTC | TRBV28 | NA | TRBD1 | TRBJ2-1
CASSLDHGAGGFNEQFF | TGTGCCAGCAGCTTAGATCATGGCGCAGGGGGCTTCAATGAGCAGTTCTTC | TRBV11-2 | few | TRBD1 | TRBJ2-1
CASSFRTGVSPLHF | TGTGCCAGCAGCTTCCGGACAGGGGTTTCACCCCTCCACTTT | TRBV5-6 | NA | TRBD1 | TRBJ1-6
CATTGGRAVITYEQYF | TGTGCCACCACCGGAGGGAGGGCGGTTATAACCTACGAGCAGTACTTC | TRBV24-1 | NA | TRBD2 | TRBJ2-7
CASSSRTGMTEAFF | TGTGCCAGCAGCTCTCGGACAGGGATGACTGAAGCTTTCTTT | TRBV9 | once | TRBD1 | TRBJ1-1
CASSLISGVANTGELFF | TGTGCCAGCAGCTTGATCAGCGGGGTCGCGAACACCGGGGAGCTGTTTTTT | TRBV5-6 | NA | TRBD2 | TRBJ2-2
CSAQRGGFNEQFF | TGCAGCGCGCAACGGGGGGGTTTCAATGAGCAGTTCTTC | TRBV29-1 | NA | TRBD2 | TRBJ2-1
CASTGQALSYEQYF | TGTGCCAGCACTGGACAGGCCCTCTCCTACGAGCAGTACTTC | TRBV6-5 | NA | TRBD1 | TRBJ2-7
CASSRRDVNSPLHF | TGTGCCAGCAGTCGGAGGGATGTTAATTCACCCCTCCACTTT | TRBV27 | few | NA | TRBJ1-6
CASSLGPEAETQYF | TGTGCCAGCAGCTTAGGCCCGGAGGCAGAGACCCAGTACTTC | TRBV7-2 | NA | NA | TRBJ2-5
CASRGTRGETQYF | TGTGCCAGCAGAGGGACTAGGGGGGAGACCCAGTACTTC | TRBV2 | NA | TRBD2 | TRBJ2-5
CASSISGSIYEQYF | TGTGCCAGCAGTATTAGCGGGAGTATCTACGAGCAGTACTTC | TRBV28 | NA | TRBD2 | TRBJ2-7
CASSLEPGQGFGTNEKLFF | TGCGCCAGCAGCTTGGAACCGGGACAGGGGTTCGGAACTAATGAAAAACTGTTTTTT | TRBV5-1 | NA | TRBD1 | TRBJ1-4
CASKGASVNTIYF | TGTGCCAGCAAGGGGGCTTCAGTAAACACCATATATTTT | TRBV2 | NA | TRBD1 | TRBJ1-3
CASSEYEVLDTEAFF | TGTGCCAGCAGTGAATATGAGGTTTTGGACACTGAAGCTTTCTTT | TRBV25-1 | NA | NA | TRBJ1-1
CASSGQTRRIQYF | TGTGCCAGTAGCGGACAGACGCGTCGGATTCAGTACTTC | TRBV19 | NA | NA | TRBJ2-4
CASSFRENYGYTF | TGTGCCAGCAGTTTTAGGGAGAACTATGGCTACACCTTC | TRBV6-5 | NA | NA | TRBJ1-2
CASSPDGRNTEAFF | TGCGCCAGCAGCCCGGACGGGAGAAACACTGAAGCTTTCTTT | TRBV5-1 | NA | NA | TRBJ1-1
CASSLQGLPPGELFF | TGTGCCAGCAGCTTGCAGGGACTTCCTCCCGGGGAGCTGTTTTTT | TRBV5-5 | NA | NA | TRBJ2-2
CASSPAWRRANTEAFF | TGTGCCAGCAGCCCGGCGTGGAGGCGGGCGAACACTGAAGCTTTCTTT | TRBV3-1/TRBV3-2 | NA | NA | TRBJ1-1